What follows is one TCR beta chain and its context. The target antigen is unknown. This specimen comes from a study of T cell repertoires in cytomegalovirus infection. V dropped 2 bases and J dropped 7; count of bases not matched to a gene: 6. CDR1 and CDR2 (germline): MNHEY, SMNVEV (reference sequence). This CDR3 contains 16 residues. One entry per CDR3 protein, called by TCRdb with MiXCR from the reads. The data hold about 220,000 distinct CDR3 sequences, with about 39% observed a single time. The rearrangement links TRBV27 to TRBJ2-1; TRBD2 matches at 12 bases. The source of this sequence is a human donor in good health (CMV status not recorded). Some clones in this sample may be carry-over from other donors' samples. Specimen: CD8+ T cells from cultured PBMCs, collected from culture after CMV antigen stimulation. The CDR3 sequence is CASSLRRTSGENEQFF. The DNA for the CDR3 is TGTGCCAGCAGTTTACGCCGGACTAGCGGGGAGAATGAGCAGTTCTTC.